Shown below are 3 T cell receptor beta chains from a single sample sequenced in a study of shared clonotypes between healthy human individuals. Profiled with immunoSEQ multiplex PCR; TCRdb holds only in-frame clones, not every one. The table includes some 2,400,000 clones, almost 96% detected once. Sequenced input: naive CD4+ T cells sorted from blood. Subset noted: CD45RA+ positively selected. Source of these receptors: a man between 18 and 29 years old in good health.

The gene calls are TRBV9 and TRBJ2-1, with 7 bases identical to TRBD1. This CDR3 spans 13 amino acids. The V segment lost 4 bases and the J segment 7 bases; nucleotides outside the gene matches: 5. The germline gives CDR1 SGDLS, CDR2 YYNGEE. In DNA form, the CDR3 reads TGTGCCAGCAGCTCGGGACAGACGAATGAGCAGTTCTTC. Its protein is CASSSGQTNEQFF.

This chain uses TRBV5-4 with TRBJ1-1; 8 positions agree with TRBD1. Per the germline V gene, CDR1 is SGHNT and CDR2 is YYREEE (reference sequence). The ends lost 4 bases at V and 2 bases at J; junction bases unmatched: 4. CDR3 length: 14 amino acids. CDR3 sequence: CASSRGQVNTEAFF. The DNA for the CDR3 is TGTGCCAGCAGCCGGGGACAGGTAAACACTGAAGCTTTCTTT.

Regarding this clone: Distinct nucleotide sequences in the sample also encode this CDR3. CDR3 coding DNA: TGCGCCAGCAGCTTGGGTACGGGGACTGAAGCTTTCTTT. Amino acids: CASSLGTGTEAFF. The chain links TRBV5-1 to TRBJ1-1; no reliable D call. The germline V gene encodes CDR1 SGHRS and CDR2 YFSETQ. The CDR3 loop spans 13 amino acids. Trimming cost V 0 bases and J 5 bases, with 8 bases left between them.